These 14 T cell receptor beta chains were sequenced from one sample in a study of shared clonotypes between healthy human individuals. Using immunoSEQ multiplex PCR, the repertoire was profiled, and TCRdb retains in-frame clones only, with some absent. The data contain approximately 2,000,000 clones, approximately 92% of them singletons. Naive CD8 cells, CD45RO-negative and positively selected for CCR7, excluded terminally differentiated effector memory CD45RA+ cells. Source material: naive CD8+ T cells from PBMCs. The source is a man younger than 35 in good health. Some clones in this sample may be carry-over from other donors' samples.

This chain links TRBV9 with TRBJ2-1; 11 bases fit TRBD2. There are 16 residues in the CDR3. Germline V gene sequence: CDR1 SGDLS, CDR2 YYNGEE. The V segment lost 4 bases and the J segment 9 bases; nucleotides outside the gene matches: 12. Here the CDR3 reads CASSHVAGSGRVEQFF. In DNA, the CDR3 is TGTGCCAGCAGCCACGTAGCCGGTAGCGGGAGGGTTGAGCAGTTCTTC.

For the CDR3, the DNA is TGCGCCAGCAGCCAAGTCCAGGGGGACTTCTGGGGGAACACTGAAGCTTTCTTT. Amino acid sequence: CASSQVQGDFWGNTEAFF. The rearrangement joins TRBV4-1 to TRBJ1-1; TRBD1 matches 7 bases. This CDR3 region has 18 residues. The V segment lost 1 base and the J segment 1 base; nucleotides outside the gene matches: 12. From germline, CDR1 is MGHRA and CDR2 YSYEKL.

This rearrangement joins TRBV5-1 to TRBJ2-5, with D perhaps TRBD1 or TRBD2 (5 bases each). From germline, CDR1 is SGHRS and CDR2 YFSETQ. CDR3 length equals 15 residues. V was cut by 3 bases and J by 3 bases, with 15 bases left in between. The CDR3: CASSSPGDPEETQYF. DNA for the CDR3: TGCGCCAGCAGCTCCCCTGGGGACCCTGAAGAGACCCAGTACTTC.

This clone was seen only a few times. The sample has other DNA sequences that encode this CDR3 too. J is TRBJ1-1 and V is TRBV27; no clear D gene. V was pared by 3 bases and J by 0 bases, with 8 bases between. CDR1 MNHEY and CDR2 SMNVEV come from the germline V gene (reference sequence). CDR3 length equals 14 residues. CDR3 sequence (DNA): TGTGCCAGCAGTTTTGGTGGAGTGAACACTGAAGCTTTCTTT. Translated, it gives CASSFGGVNTEAFF.

The chain has TRBV6-5 and TRBJ2-2; D remains unclear. Per germline, CDR1 MNHEY and CDR2 SVGAGI. Between the trimmed V and J ends, which lost 6 bases and 6 bases, there was a span of 14 bases. CDR3 length: 14 residues. The chain's CDR3 is CASSLLLVAGELFF. Here the CDR3 DNA reads TGTGCCAGCAGCCTCCTGTTAGTCGCCGGGGAGCTGTTTTTT.

This chain joins TRBV23-1 and TRBJ1-3; 7 nucleotides line up with TRBD1. TRBV23-1 is known as an ORF, though its function is uncertain. This CDR3 contains 17 residues. J gave up 0 bases and V 0 bases, and 5 bases lay outside the gene matches. The CDR3 DNA reads as TGCGCCAGCAGTCAATCGGCAGGGGGATTCTCTGGAAACACCATATATTTT. This translates into CASSQSAGGFSGNTIYF.

This clone was recorded a few times. At the DNA level, this CDR3 is encoded by other sequences in the same sample as well. Here the CDR3 reads CSARTGFYEQYF. The CDR3 DNA is TGCAGCGCCCGGACAGGGTTCTACGAGCAGTACTTC. V and J are TRBV29-1 and TRBJ2-7; 8 nucleotides align to TRBD1. Germline V gene sequence: CDR1 SQVTM, CDR2 ANQGSEA. The V segment lost 7 bases and the J segment 3 bases; nucleotides outside the gene matches: 5. The CDR3 loop spans 12 amino acids.

J is TRBJ2-5 and V is TRBV5-1; TRBD2 aligns across 7 bases. V trimming: 4 bases; J trimming: 5 bases; junction bases outside the gene matches: 11. The CDR3 sequence is 15 residues long. Germline CDR1 and CDR2: SGHRS and YFSETQ. This CDR3 reads CASSPSRRREETQYF. CDR3 nucleotide sequence: TGCGCCAGCAGCCCCTCCCGCAGGCGGGAGGAGACCCAGTACTTC.

This clone was found once. The chain employs TRBV7-8 and TRBJ2-1; D gene uncertain. Trimming took 1 base from V and 2 from J, leaving 12 bases between them. The CDR3 covers 16 residues. CDR1 SGHVS and CDR2 FQNEAQ come from the germline V gene. The CDR3 bases are TGTGCCAGCAGCTTAGGTAGGCTACCCCCCTACAATGAGCAGTTCTTC. Translated: CASSLGRLPPYNEQFF.

V is TRBV27 and J is TRBJ2-7; the D is unclear. Germline V gene sequence: CDR1 MNHEY, CDR2 SMNVEV (reference sequence). CDR3 length: 13 residues. Trimming pared 4 bases from V and 0 bases from J, leaving 7 bases between. The CDR3, as DNA: TGTGCCAGCAGTTCTGTGAGCTCCTACGAGCAGTACTTC. Translation: CASSSVSSYEQYF.

The CDR3 sequence: CSVGVGGAYEQYF. The CDR3 nucleotides read TGCAGCGTTGGGGTAGGGGGCGCCTACGAGCAGTACTTC. This rearrangement joins TRBV29-1 to TRBJ2-7; 7 bases are shared with TRBD1. The CDR3 is 13 residues long. Germline CDR1 and CDR2: SQVTM and ANQGSEA. Trimming at V came to 4 bases and at J to 2 bases, leaving 5 bases not matched to a gene.

The V gene is TRBV14, the J gene TRBJ2-3; 11 positions match TRBD1. V gave up 3 bases and J gave up 11 bases; unmatched junction bases: 7. CDR1 is SGHDN, CDR2 FVKESK, per germline. The CDR3 runs 14 residues. CDR3 region: CASSQRGQGAMQYF. As DNA, the CDR3 is TGTGCCAGCAGCCAGAGAGGACAGGGGGCCATGCAGTATTTT.

The chain recombines TRBV2 with TRBJ1-2; D is undetermined. Germline V gene data show CDR1 as SNHLY and CDR2 as FYNNEI. The CDR3 is 13 residues long. V gave up 6 bases and J gave up 0 bases, with 8 bases separating them. CDR3 amino acids: CASSTGANYGYTF. The CDR3 region has the DNA TGTGCCAGCAGCACCGGGGCTAACTATGGCTACACCTTC.

V gene TRBV16 combines with J gene TRBJ2-1; TRBD2 matches 13 bases. V trimming: 4 bases; J trimming: 8 bases; junction bases outside the gene matches: 8. This CDR3 region has 16 residues. CDR1 and CDR2 (germline): KGHSY, FQNENV. CDR3 sequence (DNA): TGTGCCAGCAGCCGACCCGGGACTAGCGGGAACGATGAGCAGTTCTTC. This sequence encodes CASSRPGTSGNDEQFF.